This T cell receptor beta chain emerged from a study of beta chain features in type 1 diabetes. Cells sorted by CD45RO/CCR7/CD25/CD127/CD95/CD27 comprised CD4+ naive, central memory, regulatory and stem cell-like memory cells. Study outcomes and limitations: Among patients, naive, central memory and Treg TCRB repertoires appeared more similar than among healthy donors. For Type 1 diabetes patients, all four CD4+ subsets carried TCRB CDR3s that were moderately but significantly shorter. More deletions and fewer insertions at VDJ junctions were found in patients with type 1 diabetes.

Trimming pared 2 bases from V and 3 bases from J, leaving 13 bases between. The CDR3 is made up of 15 amino acids. Per the germline V gene, CDR1 is SGHTA and CDR2 is FQGNSA. Expressed TCRB transcripts were sequenced because the isolated RNA had all been reverse transcribed beforehand. This table comes from immunoSEQ multiplex PCR, and its TCRdb copy is limited to in-frame clones, with some not included. The sample includes 900,000 or so clones, about a sixth of them seen just once. As concerns this clone: What it recognizes is unknown.

Sequenced input: naive CD4+ T cells from blood. This chain joins TRBV7-2 and TRBJ1-2; D is perhaps TRBD1 (5 bases). The source is a woman in her late teens or twenties in good health. The DNA of the CDR3 is TGTGCCAGCAGCTTACGATTCAGGGAATACTATGGCTACACCTTC. Translation gives CASSLRFREYYGYTF.